This T cell receptor beta chain was identified during a study of beta chain features in type 1 diabetes. This clone appeared a few times. Its antigen is not identified. The sequenced template was cDNA made from the entire isolated RNA. Repertoires were generated with immunoSEQ multiplex PCR, while TCRdb's copy carries only in-frame clones and drops some. The sample shows more than 250,000 clones, about 15% of them seen only once. CDR1 is SNHLY and CDR2 is FYNNEI in the germline V gene. The CDR3 totals 14 residues. Trimming cost V 1 base and J 15 bases; bases outside gene matches: 6. Overall study findings and caveats: Patients with Type 1 diabetes showed moderately but significantly shorter TCRB CDR3s in all four CD4+ subsets. Among patients, naive, central memory and Treg TCRB repertoires appeared more similar than among healthy donors.

The clonotype comes from a man younger than 30 with type 1 diabetes. The genes are TRBV2 and TRBJ2-1, with 13 bases that match TRBD2. Specimen: naive CD4+ T cells from blood. The CDR3 is CASSEGLAGGRRFF. The DNA for the CDR3 is TGTGCCAGCAGTGAAGGACTAGCGGGGGGTCGACGGTTCTTC.